The 14 T cell receptor beta chains given below trace back to one sample, sequenced in a study of metastatic and nonmetastatic thyroid tumors. TCRdb ran MiXCR on the PCR reads. The sample contains 15,000 or so clones, approximately 23% of which appear only once. All patients were untreated before thyroid surgery. The specimen sequenced was tumor tissue. The source of these receptors is a female donor with papillary thyroid cancer or a benign thyroid nodule (not recorded which). Some clones in this sample may be carry-over from other donors' samples.

The chain carries TRBV20-1 and TRBJ2-7, with TRBD2 matching 11 bases. The CDR3 is made up of 17 amino acids. Germline-derived CDR1 and CDR2 are DFQATT and SNEGSKA (reference sequence). V lost 0 bases to trimming and J lost 8 bases; unmatched junction nucleotides: 15. The CDR3 loop reads CSARETGLAVQRDKQYF. The CDR3, as DNA: TGCAGTGCTAGAGAAACGGGACTAGCGGTCCAAAGGGACAAGCAGTACTTC.

By sample share, this clone is large. This chain uses TRBV14 with TRBJ2-3; 9 bases agree with TRBD1. The ends lost 6 bases at V and 3 bases at J; junction bases unmatched: 7. Germline V gene lookup returns CDR1 SGHDN and CDR2 FVKESK. This CDR3 contains 15 residues. CDR3 sequence (DNA): TGTGCCAGCAGTCTGACAGGGGGTTTAACAGATACGCAGTATTTT. Translating gives CASSLTGGLTDTQYF.

This clone has at least ten counts. This sequence joins TRBV9 and TRBJ1-5; TRBD1 might be the D (5 bases). The V and J ends lost 2 bases and 9 bases respectively, with 18 bases between them. CDR3 length: 15 residues. The germline gives CDR1 SGDLS, CDR2 YYNGEE. CDR3 DNA sequence: TGTGCCAGCAGCGTGGGGCAGTCCCTCTCGGGGCCCCAGCATTTT. Its protein is CASSVGQSLSGPQHF.

Judged by abundance, this clone is medium-sized. This sequence joins TRBV27 and TRBJ1-1, with D perhaps matching TRBD1 (6 bases). V lost 2 bases to trimming and J lost 0 bases, with 10 bases between them. Germline lookup yields CDR1 MNHEY and CDR2 SMNVEV (reference sequence). The CDR3 spans 15 residues. DNA of the CDR3: TGTGCCAGCAGTTTAGGCAGGGGCTTGAACACTGAAGCTTTCTTT. It translates to CASSLGRGLNTEAFF.

This chain connects TRBV5-1 to TRBJ2-3; perhaps TRBD2 as D (5 bases). The CDR3 has 13 amino acids. Germline V gene lookup returns CDR1 SGHRS and CDR2 YFSETQ. The ends were cut back, 0 bases at V and 3 bases at J, with 5 bases in the middle. CDR3 amino acids: CASSLAGTDTQYF. DNA of the CDR3: TGCGCCAGCAGCTTGGCGGGGACAGATACGCAGTATTTT.

The chain recombines TRBV5-8 with TRBJ2-7; 8 bases match TRBD1. CDR3 length: 14 amino acids. Trimming took 6 bases from V and 11 from J; bases not matched to a gene: 16. Germline V CDR1 and CDR2: SGHTS, YDEGEE. CDR3 protein: CASNVQGAANGKYF. The CDR3 DNA reads TGTGCCAGCAACGTCCAGGGGGCCGCGAACGGGAAGTACTTC.

In the case of this clone: The CDR3 does not end in the conserved phenylalanine or tryptophan, so this is likely a read error. V gene TRBV5-1 combines with J gene TRBJ2-5; D may match TRBD1 or TRBD2 (6 bases each). V lost 0 bases to trimming and J lost 5 bases, with 14 bases between them. CDR3 length: 15 amino acids. CDR1 and CDR2 from the germline V gene are SGHRS and YFSETQ. In nucleotides, the CDR3 is TGCGCCAGCAGCTTGGTAGGGCTAGGGGGGGAGACCCAGTACCTC. It specifies CASSLVGLGGETQYL.

This clone was observed a few times. This sequence joins TRBV6-6 and TRBJ1-2; 7 bases align to TRBD1. Trimming removed 2 bases from V and 5 bases from J; junction bases left unmatched: 8. Per the germline V gene, CDR1 is MNHNY and CDR2 is SVGAGI (reference sequence). The CDR3 spans 15 residues. The CDR3 nucleotides read TGTGCCAGCAGTTACGGAGGGACAGACCTATATGGCTACACCTTC. Protein sequence: CASSYGGTDLYGYTF.

This clone occurred many times. The junction does not match germline at one end; this may be a read error. The chain employs TRBV5-1 and TRBJ1-2; D is uncertain. CDR1 is SGHRS, CDR2 YFSETQ, per germline. This CDR3 region has 13 residues. CDR3 sequence: CVSSLAQTYGYTF. The CDR3 nucleotides read TGCGTCAGCAGCTTGGCTCAGACTTATGGCTACACCTTC.

Only a few counts were recorded for this clone. The chain couples TRBV6-1 to TRBJ1-6, with a weak D call TRBD1 (6 bases). The V end lost 6 bases, the J end lost 2 bases, and 11 bases lay between the germline ends. CDR1 and CDR2 from the germline V gene are MNHNS and SASEGT. The CDR3 is 15 amino acids. CDR3 region: CASSPRTAYNSPLHF. Written as DNA, the CDR3 is TGTGCCAGCAGCCCACGGACAGCCTATAATTCACCCCTCCACTTT.

This clone turned up a few times. The genes are TRBV28 and TRBJ1-5; maybe TRBD1 (5 bases). Trimming took 5 bases from V and 9 from J, leaving 14 bases between them. Germline V lookup: CDR1 MDHEN, CDR2 SYDVKM. The CDR3 is 13 residues long. In DNA, the CDR3 is TGTGCCAGCAGTCGGACACCGGTGTTGCCCCAGCATTTT. This encodes CASSRTPVLPQHF.

The V and J genes are TRBV14 and TRBJ2-2; D possibly corresponds to TRBD2 (5 bases). The CDR3 length is 13 residues. Germline lookup yields CDR1 SGHDN and CDR2 FVKESK. V was cut by 6 bases and J by 10 bases, with 15 bases left in between. The CDR3 reads CASSRGSGEELFF. The CDR3 coding sequence is TGTGCCAGCAGTCGTGGGAGTGGCGAGGAGCTGTTTTTT.

This clone was seen a handful of times. The rearrangement links TRBV19 to TRBJ1-5; 7 nucleotides agree with TRBD1. The V segment lost 7 bases and the J segment 2 bases; nucleotides outside the gene matches: 8. Germline V CDR1 and CDR2: LNHDA, SQIVND (reference sequence). This CDR3 has 15 amino acids. CDR3 nucleotides: TGTGCCAGTATCGAGGGGGCGTCGGGCAATCAGCCCCAGCATTTT. Protein: CASIEGASGNQPQHF.

This clone was observed many times. The V call is TRBV20-1, the J call TRBJ2-2; D is perhaps TRBD2 (6 bases). V lost 0 bases and J 0 bases, leaving 14 bases between the germline ends. The V gene's germline CDR1 is DFQATT and CDR2 SNEGSKA (reference sequence). The CDR3 length is 17 residues. The DNA of the CDR3 is TGCAGTGCTAGAGATGGGAGGCAGCATTCGAACACCGGGGAGCTGTTTTTT. Amino acids: CSARDGRQHSNTGELFF.